The rows below give T cell receptor beta chains drawn from one sample of a study of T cells expressing NK-cell markers. TCRdb processed the 5' RACE reads again and assigns one entry to each CDR3 protein, with no DNA. The sample holds some 340,000 distinct CDR3 sequences. The sample comprised blood T cells: a sorted CD56 or NKG2C T cell subset, CD4+ or CD8+ T cells, or bulk PBMC T cells (not recorded which). The receptor set was obtained from a man aged 18-70 years in good health. The CDR3 runs from the conserved cysteine through the conserved F or W. The order of the fields is V gene, J gene, CDR3 protein.

V gene: TRBV18
J gene: TRBJ2-1
CDR3 protein: CASSPSQRGSTYNEQFF

V gene: TRBV10-3
J gene: TRBJ1-1
CDR3 protein: CAISGQENTEAFF

V gene: TRBV20-1
J gene: TRBJ2-5
CDR3 protein: CSAGDPRMETQYF

V gene: TRBV24-1
J gene: TRBJ2-3
CDR3 protein: CATSDSRGWTLTDTQYF

V gene: TRBV5-1
J gene: TRBJ2-4
CDR3 protein: CASSLAGAGENIQYF

V gene: TRBV7-9
J gene: TRBJ2-1
CDR3 protein: CASSFRGLMEQFF

V gene: TRBV2
J gene: TRBJ1-1
CDR3 protein: CACNRMNTEAFF

V gene: TRBV6-5
J gene: TRBJ2-5
CDR3 protein: CASSYAYRQETQYF

V gene: TRBV27
J gene: TRBJ2-7
CDR3 protein: CASNAGSGGAFEQYF

V gene: TRBV7-9
J gene: TRBJ1-4
CDR3 protein: CASSKQFEKLFF

V gene: TRBV5-1
J gene: TRBJ2-2
CDR3 protein: CASTGLAGVNGELFF

V gene: TRBV6-1
J gene: TRBJ1-5
CDR3 protein: CASRGNLGQPQHF

V gene: TRBV5-1
J gene: TRBJ1-2
CDR3 protein: CASSLGRVNGYTF

V gene: TRBV4-1
J gene: TRBJ2-1
CDR3 protein: CASSQESSGGVKRNEQFF

V gene: TRBV7-8
J gene: TRBJ2-1
CDR3 protein: CASSLSTGGWNEQFF

V gene: TRBV6-1
J gene: TRBJ1-5
CDR3 protein: CASSEVGGDGQPQHF

V gene: TRBV9
J gene: TRBJ1-1
CDR3 protein: CASSVVGGVGAGDLAEAFF